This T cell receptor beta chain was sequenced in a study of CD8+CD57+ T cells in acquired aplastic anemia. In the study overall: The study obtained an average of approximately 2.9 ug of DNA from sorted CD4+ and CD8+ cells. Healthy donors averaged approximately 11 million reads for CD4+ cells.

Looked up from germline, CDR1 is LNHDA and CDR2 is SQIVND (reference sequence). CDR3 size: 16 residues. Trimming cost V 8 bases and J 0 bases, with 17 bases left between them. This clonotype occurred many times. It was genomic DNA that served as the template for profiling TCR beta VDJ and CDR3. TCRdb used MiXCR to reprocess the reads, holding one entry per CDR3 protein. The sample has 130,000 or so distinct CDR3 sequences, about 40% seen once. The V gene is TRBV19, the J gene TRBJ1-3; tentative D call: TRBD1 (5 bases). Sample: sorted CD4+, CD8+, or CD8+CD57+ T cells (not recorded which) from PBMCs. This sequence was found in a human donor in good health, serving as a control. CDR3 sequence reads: CASGDFSTISGNTIYF. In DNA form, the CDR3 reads TGTGCCAGTGGGGACTTCTCCACCATCTCTGGAAACACCATATATTTT.